One sample yielded the 29 T cell receptor beta chains listed below, sequenced in a study of identical twins. One entry per CDR3 protein results from TCRdb running MiXCR on the 5' RACE reads. The sample lists a few hundred thousand distinct CDR3 sequences, roughly 9.9% occurring once. This same sample was also taken into another study, of yellow fever vaccine responses in identical twins.

Sample: PBMCs. The receptors stem from a woman under 30 in good health.

This clonotype has just a few counts. The chain recombines TRBV6-5 with TRBJ2-7; TRBD1 or TRBD2 may be the D gene (5 bases each). This CDR3 is built from 14 residues. V was pared by 2 bases and J by 2 bases, with 10 bases between. Germline CDR1 is MNHEY and CDR2 is SVGAGI. CDR3 nucleotides: TGTGCCAGCAGTTACCAGGGAGTGCCCTACGAGCAGTACTTC. It translates to CASSYQGVPYEQYF.

This clonotype was observed a few times. The chain employs TRBV7-9 and TRBJ1-1; D remains ambiguous. Germline lookup yields CDR1 SEHNR and CDR2 FQNEAQ (reference sequence). V was trimmed by 5 bases and J by 4 bases, leaving 17 bases between them. The CDR3 consists of 15 residues. The CDR3 sequence: CASSPRLGSGTEAFF. DNA of the CDR3: TGTGCCAGCAGCCCCAGGTTGGGGTCTGGCACTGAAGCTTTCTTT.

The chain carries TRBV5-1 and TRBJ2-3, with 7 bases lining up with TRBD1. CDR3 size: 15 residues. Looked up from germline, CDR1 is SGHRS and CDR2 is YFSETQ. V was clipped by 1 base and J by 3 bases; unmatched bases: 5. Here the CDR3 reads CASSLRTGQTDTQYF. DNA of the CDR3: TGCGCCAGCAGCTTGAGGACAGGTCAAACAGATACGCAGTATTTT.

This clonotype was counted at least ten times. The J gene is TRBJ2-5, the V gene TRBV5-1, with 10 bases that match TRBD1. Looked up from germline, CDR1 is SGHRS and CDR2 is YFSETQ. The V and J ends lost 2 bases and 4 bases, in that order; junction bases with no gene match: 8. The CDR3 totals 16 residues. CDR3 sequence reads: CASSFLRDRGSETQYF. For the CDR3, the DNA is TGCGCCAGCAGCTTTCTCCGGGACAGGGGTTCAGAGACCCAGTACTTC.

This chain uses TRBV3-1 with TRBJ2-3; D gene uncertain. V was trimmed by 5 bases and J by 0 bases, leaving 15 bases between them. CDR1 is LGHDT, CDR2 YNNKEL, per germline (reference sequence). The length of the CDR3 is 16 residues. CDR3: CASSKRTRASTDTQYF. CDR3 nucleotide sequence: TGTGCCAGCAGCAAACGGACCAGAGCTAGCACAGATACGCAGTATTTT.

A few counts support this clonotype. V is TRBV28 and J is TRBJ2-7; D not certain. Germline values: CDR1 MDHEN, CDR2 SYDVKM. The ends were cut back, 6 bases at V and 6 bases at J, with 12 bases in the middle. The CDR3 sequence is 12 residues long. CDR3 DNA: TGTGCCAGCAGCCTTAGGTGGGGCGAGCAGTACTTC. As protein: CASSLRWGEQYF.

The CDR3 region is CASSGSVGKIDTQYF. The CDR3 region has the DNA TGTGCCAGCAGCGGTAGTGTCGGGAAAATCGATACGCAGTATTTT. The chain links TRBV7-9 to TRBJ2-3, with D possibly being TRBD2 (5 bases). The CDR3 extends over 15 amino acids. Trimming took off 5 bases at V and 6 bases at J, with 18 bases between the two ends. The germline gives CDR1 SEHNR, CDR2 FQNEAQ (reference sequence).

V usage is TRBV29-1 and J usage is TRBJ2-4, with D perhaps being TRBD1 or TRBD2 (7 bases each). Trimming took 6 bases from V and 8 from J, leaving 17 bases between them. Germline CDR1 is SQVTM and CDR2 is ANQGSEA. This CDR3 is 13 amino acids long. The CDR3 sequence: CSVGRGPGDIQYF. The CDR3 DNA is TGCAGCGTGGGGAGGGGGCCGGGAGACATTCAGTACTTC.

This clonotype was found a few times. This chain uses TRBV6-1 with TRBJ2-2; D call uncertain. Germline assignment: CDR1 MNHNS and CDR2 SASEGT. V lost 6 bases to trimming and J lost 5 bases, with 13 bases between them. The CDR3 contains 14 residues. The DNA of the CDR3 is TGTGCCAGCAGCAACGATCGGGTGACCGGGGAGCTGTTTTTT. Protein product: CASSNDRVTGELFF.

This clonotype was seen many times. The chain uses TRBV12-3 or TRBV12-4 and TRBJ2-7, with D possibly TRBD2 on 6 matching bases. Deletions cut 11 bases from V and 4 bases from J, with 18 bases between. The CDR3 covers 13 residues. CDR3 bases: TGTGCCTCCGGGCGAAGGGAGGCATACGAGCAGTACTTC. It encodes CASGRREAYEQYF.

This chain connects TRBV5-1 to TRBJ2-1; D is possibly TRBD1 or TRBD2 (5 bases each). With 8 bases removed from V and 8 bases from J, the gap between germline ends came to 14 bases. The CDR3 runs to 12 residues. Germline V lookup: CDR1 SGHRS, CDR2 YFSETQ. The CDR3 spells CASSDEGHEQFF. CDR3 sequence (DNA): TGCGCCAGTTCGGATGAGGGGCATGAGCAGTTCTTC. Using reference TRBV5-1 and TRBJ2-1 for the parts outside the CDR3, the full variable domain is KAGVTQTPRYLIKTRGQQVTLSCSPISGHRSVSWYQQTPGQGLQFLFEYFSETQRNKGNFPGRFSGRQFSNSRSEMNVSTLELGDSALYLCASSDEGHEQFFGPGTRLTVL.

This clonotype appeared a few times. The junction differs from germline at one of its ends, possibly a read error. V is TRBV2 and J is TRBJ2-7, with 9 positions matching TRBD2. The CDR3 contains 11 residues. Germline CDR1 is SNHLY and CDR2 is FYNNEI. In nucleotides, the CDR3 is TGTGCCAGCAGTGAAAACCTAGCGGGGAGGTTC. As protein: CASSENLAGRF.

In its sample, this clonotype was seen many times. The chain uses TRBV28 and TRBJ2-7, with TRBD2 as a possible D gene (6 bases). The CDR3 length is 19 residues. In germline, CDR1 is MDHEN, CDR2 SYDVKM. V was shortened by 5 bases and J by 1 base, with 27 bases between the two germline ends. The CDR3 sequence is CASSPTIADGQLISYEQYF. The CDR3 DNA reads TGTGCCAGCAGTCCAACGATAGCGGATGGTCAGCTAATTTCCTACGAGCAGTACTTC.

Many counts were recorded for this clonotype. The CDR3 loop reads CASSSTGRYEQYF. DNA of the CDR3: TGCGCCAGCAGTTCGACAGGGAGGTACGAGCAGTACTTC. This chain joins TRBV5-1 and TRBJ2-7, with D possibly being TRBD1 (7 bases). CDR3 length: 13 amino acids. Trimming stripped 5 bases from V and 4 bases from J, with 13 bases between. Germline V gene data show CDR1 as SGHRS and CDR2 as YFSETQ.

The chain couples TRBV14 to TRBJ2-1; the D gene is possibly TRBD2 (6 bases). The V gene lost 2 bases and the J gene lost 0 bases, with 11 bases spanning the gap. This CDR3 spans 16 amino acids. CDR1 and CDR2 (germline): SGHDN, FVKESK. The CDR3 spells CASSQHPDYSYNEQFF. In nucleotides, the CDR3 is TGTGCCAGCAGCCAACATCCGGACTACTCCTACAATGAGCAGTTCTTC.

There are a few counts of this clonotype. Given a much more abundant clone one base away, this may be a read error. V is TRBV7-6 and J is TRBJ2-5; D is uncertain. The CDR3 totals 12 residues. The V gene lost 1 base and the J gene lost 5 bases, with 5 bases spanning the gap. The germline CDR1 and CDR2 sequences are SGHVS and FNYEAQ. The CDR3 DNA reads as TGTGCCAGCAGCTTAGAGTGGGAGACCCAGTACTTC. It is translated as CASSLEWETQYF.

This chain links TRBV5-1 with TRBJ2-3, with 7 bases identical to TRBD1. The V and J ends lost 0 bases and 8 bases, in that order; junction bases with no gene match: 6. Germline lookup yields CDR1 SGHRS and CDR2 YFSETQ. This CDR3 comprises 14 residues. CDR3 sequence (DNA): TGCGCCAGCAGCTTGGAGACAGGGCGGCGTACGCAGTATTTT. Residues: CASSLETGRRTQYF. Supplemented by reference TRBV5-1 and TRBJ2-3, the full variable domain reads KAGVTQTPRYLIKTRGQQVTLSCSPISGHRSVSWYQQTPGQGLQFLFEYFSETQRNKGNFPGRFSGRQFSNSRSEMNVSTLELGDSALYLCASSLETGRRTQYFGPGTRLTVL.

The V and J genes are TRBV20-1 and TRBJ2-7, with a weak D call TRBD1 (5 bases). With 1 base removed from V and 6 bases from J, the gap between germline ends came to 10 bases. The CDR3 has 12 amino acids. Looked up from germline, CDR1 is DFQATT and CDR2 is SNEGSKA (reference sequence). The CDR3 region is CSARVSRVEQYF. In nucleotides, the CDR3 is TGCAGTGCTAGAGTTTCCAGGGTCGAGCAGTACTTC.

The genes are TRBV12-3 or TRBV12-4 and TRBJ2-7; 8 bases line up with TRBD2. This CDR3 is 17 amino acids long. The ends lost 3 bases at V and 2 bases at J; junction bases unmatched: 12. This CDR3 reads CASSLASKRGLPYEQYF. In nucleotides, the CDR3 is TGTGCCAGCAGTTTGGCTTCCAAGCGGGGGCTCCCCTACGAGCAGTACTTC.

V and J are TRBV11-2 and TRBJ2-3; 10 bases are shared with TRBD1. This CDR3 is 16 amino acids long. Germline CDR1 SGHAT, CDR2 FQNNGV. Trimming at V came to 5 bases and at J to 3 bases, leaving 8 bases not matched to a gene. The CDR3 loop reads CASSTTGGRRTDTQYF. The CDR3 nucleotides are TGTGCCAGCAGCACGACAGGGGGCCGAAGGACAGATACGCAGTATTTT.

The CDR3 DNA reads as TGTGCCAGCAGCGGGGAGACAGGGTCGCGGCTCGGCTCCTACGAGCAGTACTTC. This sequence encodes CASSGETGSRLGSYEQYF. V and J are TRBV11-2 and TRBJ2-7; 7 bases are shared with TRBD1. CDR1 is SGHAT and CDR2 is FQNNGV in the germline V gene. V was clipped by 5 bases and J by 0 bases; unmatched bases: 16. This CDR3 region has 18 residues.

This clonotype was counted at least ten times. The chain joins TRBV20-1 to TRBJ1-4; D possibly corresponds to TRBD1 (5 bases). There are 14 residues in the CDR3. Germline V gene data show CDR1 as DFQATT and CDR2 as SNEGSKA (reference sequence). V gave up 1 base and J gave up 1 base, with 7 bases separating them. The CDR3 DNA follows: TGCAGTGCTAGAGGAGGGGAAACTAATGAAAAACTGTTTTTT. Encoded protein: CSARGGETNEKLFF.

The rearrangement uses TRBV7-2 and TRBJ2-3; 12 bases align to TRBD2. CDR1 is SGHTA and CDR2 is FQGNSA in the germline V gene. The CDR3 is made up of 17 amino acids. Losses at the gene ends were 4 bases for V and 5 bases for J; bases not matched to a gene: 10. The CDR3 DNA reads as TGTGCCAGCAGCTCCCTCCTACTAGCGGGAGGACGAGATACGCAGTATTTT. Its protein product is CASSSLLLAGGRDTQYF.

CDR3 DNA sequence: TGTGCCACCAGCACCGGGGGCTCTGGGGCCAACGTCCTGACTTTC. This codes for CATSTGGSGANVLTF. J is TRBJ2-6 and V is TRBV15; D possibly corresponds to TRBD2 (6 bases). This CDR3 region has 15 residues. V was clipped by 4 bases and J by 0 bases, with 7 bases between them. Germline CDR1 is LNHNV and CDR2 is YYDKDF (reference sequence). The full variable domain, rest sourced from reference TRBV15 and TRBJ2-6, is DAMVIQNPRYQVTQFGKPVTLSCSQTLNHNVMYWYQQKSSQAPKLLFHYYDKDFNNEADTPDNFQSRRPNTSFCFLDIRSPGLGDTAMYLCATSTGGSGANVLTFGAGSRLTVL.

In this sample, this clonotype turned up many times. The chain recombines TRBV6-1 with TRBJ1-1; 7 nucleotides agree with TRBD1. Germline values: CDR1 MNHNS, CDR2 SASEGT. The CDR3 runs to 13 residues. The junction had 4 bases not matched to a gene; V was cut back by 4 bases and J by 5 bases. The CDR3, as DNA: TGTGCCAGCAGTGCCAGGGGGGAGACTGAAGCTTTCTTT. Translated, it gives CASSARGETEAFF.

This clonotype has a count of ten or more. The chain joins TRBV20-1 to TRBJ2-3; perhaps TRBD2 as D (5 bases). Germline V lookup: CDR1 DFQATT, CDR2 SNEGSKA (reference sequence). The CDR3 covers 11 residues. Trimming pared 7 bases from V and 6 bases from J, leaving 11 bases between. The CDR3 region is CSEGVMDTQYF. The CDR3 nucleotides are TGCAGTGAGGGAGTTATGGATACGCAGTATTTT.

This clonotype came up a few times. The gene calls are TRBV20-1 and TRBJ2-1, with 8 nucleotides matching TRBD2. CDR3 length: 14 residues. From germline, CDR1 is DFQATT and CDR2 SNEGSKA (reference sequence). With V trimmed by 3 bases and J by 5 bases, 6 bases remained unmatched. CDR3 protein: CSASLAGRNNEQFF. The DNA of the CDR3 is TGCAGTGCTAGTTTAGCGGGGAGAAACAATGAGCAGTTCTTC.

This clonotype showed up many times. V is TRBV9 and J is TRBJ2-2; D may be TRBD2 (5 bases). CDR3 length equals 18 residues. Germline-derived CDR1 and CDR2 are SGDLS and YYNGEE. V was shortened by 5 bases and J by 6 bases, with 26 bases between the two germline ends. The CDR3 DNA follows: TGTGCCAGCAGGGAAAAAGGAGGTTTCGGGTCGACTTCCGGGGAGCTGTTTTTT. Protein sequence: CASREKGGFGSTSGELFF.

This clonotype was observed a handful of times. The rearrangement joins TRBV4-2 to TRBJ2-2, with 10 bases fitting TRBD2. V was pared by 0 bases and J by 0 bases, with 7 bases of the junction left unmatched. The CDR3 is 19 residues long. Germline CDR1 is LGHNA and CDR2 is YNFKEQ. CDR3 nucleotide sequence: TGTGCCAGCAGCCAAGATTGGCTAGCGGGGGCCGCGAACACCGGGGAGCTGTTTTTT. Encoded protein: CASSQDWLAGAANTGELFF.